This TCR beta chain was captured in a study of T cell repertoires in cytomegalovirus infection. Study details: Public TCR beta signatures provided an indication of both CMV infection and a matching HLA type. The study, taken as a whole, reports: Cumulative public TCR beta family frequency identified carriers of CMV plus the relevant HLA. HLA-C-restricted TCR beta clonotypes specific for CMV led the ex vivo response.

MiXCR, applied by TCRdb to the reads, yields one record per CDR3 protein. This table has about 320,000 distinct CDR3 sequences, 8% to 10% appearing once. Many counts were recorded for this clonotype. Its target is not known. Deletions cut 2 bases from V and 6 bases from J, with 8 bases between. This CDR3 comprises 14 residues. Germline-derived CDR1 and CDR2 are SGHTA and FQGNSA. Sequenced sample: PBMCs. This rearrangement joins TRBV7-2 to TRBJ1-6; D is ambiguous. The receptor's source is a human donor in good health (CMV status not recorded). Some clones in this sample may be carry-over from other donors' samples. The CDR3 loop is CASSLLQSNSPLHF. The CDR3 DNA sequence: TGTGCCAGCAGCTTACTACAGAGTAATTCACCCCTCCACTTT.